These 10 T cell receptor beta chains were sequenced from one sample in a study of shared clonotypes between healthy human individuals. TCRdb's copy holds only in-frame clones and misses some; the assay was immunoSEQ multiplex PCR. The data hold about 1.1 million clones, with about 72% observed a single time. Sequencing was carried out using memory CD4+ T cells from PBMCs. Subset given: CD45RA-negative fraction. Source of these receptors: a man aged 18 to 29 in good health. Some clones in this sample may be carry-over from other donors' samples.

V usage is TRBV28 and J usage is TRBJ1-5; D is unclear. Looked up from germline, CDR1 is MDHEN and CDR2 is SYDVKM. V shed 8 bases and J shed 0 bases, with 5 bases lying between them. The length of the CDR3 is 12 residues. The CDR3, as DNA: TGTGCCAGCCAGATTAGCAATCAGCCCCAGCATTTT. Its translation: CASQISNQPQHF.

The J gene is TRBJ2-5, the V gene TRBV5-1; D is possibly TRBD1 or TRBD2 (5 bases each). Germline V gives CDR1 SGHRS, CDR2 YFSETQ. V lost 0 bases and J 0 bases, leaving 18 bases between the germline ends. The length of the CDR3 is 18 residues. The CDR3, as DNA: TGCGCCAGCAGCTTGGCCGGGGCGAGCCTCAATTACCAAGAGACCCAGTACTTC. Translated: CASSLAGASLNYQETQYF. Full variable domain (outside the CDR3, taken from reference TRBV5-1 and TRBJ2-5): KAGVTQTPRYLIKTRGQQVTLSCSPISGHRSVSWYQQTPGQGLQFLFEYFSETQRNKGNFPGRFSGRQFSNSRSEMNVSTLELGDSALYLCASSLAGASLNYQETQYFGPGTRLLVL.

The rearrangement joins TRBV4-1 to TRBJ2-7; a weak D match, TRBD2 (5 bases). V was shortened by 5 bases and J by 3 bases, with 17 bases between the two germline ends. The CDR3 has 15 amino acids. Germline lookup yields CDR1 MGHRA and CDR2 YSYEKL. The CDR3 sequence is CASSSPGQRSYEQYF. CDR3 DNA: TGCGCCAGCAGCTCTCCCGGGCAGCGGAGCTACGAGCAGTACTTC.

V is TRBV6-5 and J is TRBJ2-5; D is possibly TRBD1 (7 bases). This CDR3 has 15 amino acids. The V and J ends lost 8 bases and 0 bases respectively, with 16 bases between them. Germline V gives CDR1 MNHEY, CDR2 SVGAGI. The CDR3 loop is CASGEEGAYQETQYF. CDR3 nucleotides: TGTGCCAGCGGGGAGGAGGGGGCCTACCAAGAGACCCAGTACTTC.

CDR3 residues: CASSIEDSERAYEQYF. The CDR3 region has the DNA TGTGCCAGTAGTATTGAAGATAGCGAGAGGGCCTACGAGCAGTACTTC. The chain uses TRBV19 and TRBJ2-7; D is perhaps TRBD2 (5 bases). V lost 3 bases and J 2 bases, leaving 17 bases between the germline ends. The CDR3 has 16 amino acids. The V gene's germline CDR1 is LNHDA and CDR2 SQIVND (reference sequence).

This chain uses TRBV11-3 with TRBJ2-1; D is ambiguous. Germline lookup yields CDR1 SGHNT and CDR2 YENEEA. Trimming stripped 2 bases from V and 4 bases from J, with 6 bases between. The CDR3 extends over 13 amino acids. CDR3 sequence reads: CASSLNTYNEQFF. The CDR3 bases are TGTGCCAGCAGCTTAAATACTTACAATGAGCAGTTCTTC. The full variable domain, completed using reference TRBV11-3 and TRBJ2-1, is EAGVVQSPRYKIIEKKQPVAFWCNPISGHNTLYWYLQNLGQGPELLIRYENEEAVDDSQLPKDRFSAERLKGVDSTLKIQPAELGDSAVYLCASSLNTYNEQFFGPGTRLTVL.

The CDR3 region is CASNQKGDHEQYF. CDR3 DNA sequence: TGTGCCAGCAACCAAAAGGGGGACCACGAGCAGTACTTC. The chain is built from TRBV5-4 and TRBJ2-7; D perhaps matches TRBD1 (6 bases). V gave up 6 bases and J gave up 5 bases, with 15 bases separating them. The CDR3 spans 13 residues. Per the germline V gene, CDR1 is SGHNT and CDR2 is YYREEE (reference sequence).

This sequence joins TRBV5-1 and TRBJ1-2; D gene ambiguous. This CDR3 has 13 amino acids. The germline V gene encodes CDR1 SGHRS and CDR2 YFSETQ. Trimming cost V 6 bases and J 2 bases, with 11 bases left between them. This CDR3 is CASTLGENYGYTF. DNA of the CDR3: TGCGCCAGCACCCTCGGGGAGAACTATGGCTACACCTTC.

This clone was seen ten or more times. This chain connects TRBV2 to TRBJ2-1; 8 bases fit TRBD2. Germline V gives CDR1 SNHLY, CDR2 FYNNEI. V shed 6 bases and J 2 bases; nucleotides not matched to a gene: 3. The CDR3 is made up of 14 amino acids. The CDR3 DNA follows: TGTGCCAGCAGACTAGCGGCAACCTACAATGAGCAGTTCTTC. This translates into CASRLAATYNEQFF.

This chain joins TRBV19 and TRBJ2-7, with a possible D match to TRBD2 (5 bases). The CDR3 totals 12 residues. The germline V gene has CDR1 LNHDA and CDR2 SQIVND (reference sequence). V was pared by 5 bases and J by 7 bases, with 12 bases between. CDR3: CASSRGRREQYF. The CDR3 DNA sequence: TGTGCCAGTAGTCGAGGGCGGCGGGAGCAGTACTTC.